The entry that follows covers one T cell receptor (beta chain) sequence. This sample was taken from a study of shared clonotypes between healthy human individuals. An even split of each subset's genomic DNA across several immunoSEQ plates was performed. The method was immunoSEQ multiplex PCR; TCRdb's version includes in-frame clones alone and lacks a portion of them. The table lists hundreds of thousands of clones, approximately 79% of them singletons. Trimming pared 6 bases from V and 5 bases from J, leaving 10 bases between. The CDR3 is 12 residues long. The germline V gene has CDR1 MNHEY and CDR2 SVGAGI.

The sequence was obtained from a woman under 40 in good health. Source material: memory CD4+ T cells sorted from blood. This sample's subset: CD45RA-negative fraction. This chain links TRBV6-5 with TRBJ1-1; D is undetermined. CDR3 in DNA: TGTGCCAGCAGCAACACTTTGACTGAAGCTTTCTTT. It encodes CASSNTLTEAFF.